This T cell receptor (beta chain) was captured in a study of cytomegalovirus exposure and HLA in healthy donors. The germline V gene has CDR1 SGHAT and CDR2 FQNNGV. V lost 4 bases and J 7 bases, leaving 8 bases between the germline ends. CDR3 length equals 12 residues. The PCR used 60 Vbeta and 13 Jbeta primers. Clones were read by immunoSEQ multiplex PCR, and TCRdb kept only the in-frame ones, dropping some. Here the sample spans about 31,000 clones, about 86% being singletons. Input material: PBMCs. This sequence joins TRBV11-2 and TRBJ2-1; possibly TRBD1 for D (6 bases). This TCR was sampled from a boy aged 5 to 17 in good health and CMV-seronegative. In nucleotides, the CDR3 is TGTGCCAGCAGCTCCGGACAGAATGAGCAGTTCTTC. This gives the protein CASSSGQNEQFF.